Listed here are 18 T cell receptor beta chains from one sample, sequenced in a study of T-cell memory formation after mild COVID-19 (dated by TCRdb to 2020 to 2023). Libraries were prepared through 5' RACE. The instrument given in TCRdb is Illumina NovaSeq 6000. TCRdb's own reprocessing of the public reads used fastp at Q25 and MiXCR and kept productive beta chains. Identical CDR3 proteins give one entry, which carries the most common genes and DNA. This sample comprises a few hundred thousand distinct CDR3 sequences, 20% to 25% of them detected only once. The ten largest clones take up over 20% of the sample. Sequenced sample: PBMCs or a T cell subset sorted from them (not recorded which). The receptor set was obtained from a man younger than 35 who had mild COVID-19 (a few samples of this study predate the infection). The sample titles of this study are shuffled in the database, so cell type and time point are left out; the donor was told from shared clones.

This clonotype was seen repeatedly, ten times or more. J is TRBJ2-1 and V is TRBV7-3; the match to TRBD1 covers 7 bases. This CDR3 region has 15 residues. Per the germline V gene, CDR1 is SGHTA and CDR2 is FQGTGA. V dropped 5 bases and J dropped 6; count of bases not matched to a gene: 10. DNA of the CDR3: TGTGCCAGCAGCCAACGACAGGGTTGGGGCAATGAGCAGTTCTTC. Its translation: CASSQRQGWGNEQFF.

This clonotype came up a few times. This chain connects TRBV28 to TRBJ2-1, with D possibly TRBD1 on 6 matching bases. The V end lost 7 bases, the J end lost 5 bases, and 12 bases lay between the germline ends. Germline assignment: CDR1 MDHEN and CDR2 SYDVKM. CDR3 length: 13 amino acids. The CDR3 sequence: CASTGTFNNEQFF. The CDR3, as DNA: TGTGCCAGCACTGGGACATTCAACAATGAGCAGTTCTTC.

This clonotype was observed at least ten times. The chain combines TRBV7-3 with TRBJ2-3, with TRBD2 matching 7 bases. CDR3 length equals 15 residues. Germline CDR1 and CDR2: SGHTA and FQGTGA. The V segment lost 3 bases and the J segment 3 bases; nucleotides outside the gene matches: 6. In DNA, the CDR3 is TGTGCCAGCAGCTTTGGGGGGGGATTGACAGATACGCAGTATTTT. Translation gives CASSFGGGLTDTQYF.

Regarding this clonotype: The junction and the germline gene differ at one end; a read error may be behind it. The rearrangement links TRBV3-1 to TRBJ1-2; D gene ambiguous. The V gene's germline CDR1 is LGHDT and CDR2 YNNKEL (reference sequence). The CDR3 length is 12 residues. The CDR3 is CASSQDQRPGCF. The CDR3 coding sequence is TGTGCCAGCAGCCAAGATCAAAGGCCAGGATGCTTC.

V usage is TRBV7-9 and J usage is TRBJ1-2; no clear D gene. Trimming shortened V by 0 bases and J by 1 base, and 9 bases separated the two germline ends. Germline V gene data show CDR1 as SEHNR and CDR2 as FQNEAQ (reference sequence). This CDR3 has 15 residues. In DNA form, the CDR3 reads TGTGCCAGCAGCTTAGCGCCCTTGGATAACTATGGCTACACCTTC. It specifies CASSLAPLDNYGYTF.

This clonotype was seen more than once but under ten times. J is TRBJ1-1 and V is TRBV5-1; the match to TRBD1 covers 9 bases. The CDR3 sequence is 14 residues long. The V gene's germline CDR1 is SGHRS and CDR2 YFSETQ. V was clipped by 2 bases and J by 3 bases; unmatched bases: 2. For the CDR3, the DNA is TGCGCCAGCAGCTTAAGGGACAGGGACACTGAAGCTTTCTTT. Its protein is CASSLRDRDTEAFF. Full variable domain (missing parts from reference TRBV5-1 and TRBJ1-1): KAGVTQTPRYLIKTRGQQVTLSCSPISGHRSVSWYQQTPGQGLQFLFEYFSETQRNKGNFPGRFSGRQFSNSRSEMNVSTLELGDSALYLCASSLRDRDTEAFFGQGTRLTVV.

The sample holds a few counts of this clonotype. This rearrangement joins TRBV12-3 or TRBV12-4 to TRBJ1-5, with TRBD1 identical over 7 bases. This CDR3 has 19 residues. Unmatched junction bases numbered 15, after V lost 3 bases and J lost 1 base. CDR3 coding DNA: TGTGCCAGCAGTTTGGAAGGAGGGGGCCCCGATTCGAGCAATCAGCCCCAGCATTTT. This sequence encodes CASSLEGGGPDSSNQPQHF.

This clonotype has ten or more counts. The rearrangement links TRBV7-9 to TRBJ2-1; unclear D gene. V was trimmed by 6 bases and J by 10 bases, leaving 13 bases between them. Germline-derived CDR1 and CDR2 are SEHNR and FQNEAQ (reference sequence). The length of the CDR3 is 12 residues. CDR3 protein: CASSPLGGEQFF. The CDR3, as DNA: TGTGCCAGCAGTCCGCTTGGCGGCGAGCAGTTCTTC. Using reference TRBV7-9 and TRBJ2-1 for the parts outside the CDR3, the full variable domain is DTGVSQNPRHKITKRGQNVTFRCDPISEHNRLYWYRQTLGQGPEFLTYFQNEAQLEKSRLLSDRFSAERPKGSFSTLEIQRTEQGDSAMYLCASSPLGGEQFFGPGTRLTVL.

The chain employs TRBV2 and TRBJ2-5, with TRBD2 matching over 7 bases. In germline, CDR1 is SNHLY, CDR2 FYNNEI. Trimming removed 8 bases from V and 3 bases from J; junction bases left unmatched: 6. This CDR3 region has 13 residues. CDR3 sequence reads: CASAFAGEETQYF. In DNA form, the CDR3 reads TGTGCCAGCGCATTCGCGGGGGAAGAGACCCAGTACTTC.

This clonotype was seen a few times. The genes are TRBV29-1 and TRBJ2-2; no clear D. The CDR3 runs to 12 residues. The V and J ends lost 4 bases and 4 bases respectively, with 7 bases between them. Germline V gene lookup returns CDR1 SQVTM and CDR2 ANQGSEA. The CDR3 region is CSVVRVTGELFF. The CDR3 region has the DNA TGCAGCGTTGTTAGGGTCACCGGGGAGCTGTTTTTT.

This clonotype was observed a handful of times. V usage is TRBV5-1 and J usage is TRBJ2-3, with 13 bases aligning to TRBD2. CDR3 length: 15 amino acids. V shed 4 bases and J 5 bases; nucleotides not matched to a gene: 4. Per the germline V gene, CDR1 is SGHRS and CDR2 is YFSETQ. CDR3 amino acids: CASSAGLAGIDTQYF. CDR3 bases: TGCGCCAGCAGCGCGGGACTAGCGGGGATAGATACGCAGTATTTT.

This sequence joins TRBV3-1 and TRBJ2-7, with D perhaps TRBD2 (6 bases). Between the trimmed V and J ends, which lost 2 bases and 6 bases, there was a span of 11 bases. The CDR3 spans 13 residues. Per germline, CDR1 LGHDT and CDR2 YNNKEL (reference sequence). CDR3 amino acids: CASSQLRGGEQYF. In DNA, the CDR3 is TGTGCCAGCAGCCAACTAAGGGGAGGCGAGCAGTACTTC.

This clonotype was observed at least ten times. The chain is built from TRBV7-9 and TRBJ2-3; D gene ambiguous. The CDR3 covers 14 residues. Per the germline V gene, CDR1 is SEHNR and CDR2 is FQNEAQ (reference sequence). The V gene lost 3 bases and the J gene lost 0 bases, with 7 bases spanning the gap. DNA for the CDR3: TGTGCCAGCAGCTTTGTGTTAAGCACAGATACGCAGTATTTT. Protein sequence: CASSFVLSTDTQYF.

This chain uses TRBV19 with TRBJ2-5, with D unclear. Germline CDR1 LNHDA, CDR2 SQIVND (reference sequence). The CDR3 has 13 residues. Trimming took off 3 bases at V and 2 bases at J, with 7 bases between the two ends. The CDR3 here is CASSIHLQETQYF. CDR3 DNA sequence: TGTGCCAGTAGTATCCACCTTCAAGAGACCCAGTACTTC.

V usage is TRBV4-3 and J usage is TRBJ2-4, with 7 bases fitting TRBD2. The germline CDR1 and CDR2 sequences are LGHNA and YSLEER. V was clipped by 4 bases and J by 10 bases; unmatched bases: 10. This CDR3 is 14 amino acids long. For the CDR3, the DNA is TGCGCCAGCAGCCCCGGCCGGGCCGGGGGGATTCAGTACTTC. It codes for CASSPGRAGGIQYF.

Only a few counts were recorded for this clonotype. The rearrangement uses TRBV7-9 and TRBJ2-4; TRBD2 is a possible D gene (5 bases). The CDR3 loop spans 16 amino acids. Trimming removed 4 bases from V and 1 base from J, with 14 bases in between. Germline V lookup: CDR1 SEHNR, CDR2 FQNEAQ (reference sequence). CDR3 residues: CASSYDTPGAKNIQYF. CDR3 in DNA: TGTGCCAGCAGCTACGACACCCCGGGGGCCAAAAACATTCAGTACTTC.

This clonotype was recorded a few times. The CDR3 sequence is CASSPEGTYSGANVLTF. In DNA form, the CDR3 reads TGCGCCAGCAGCCCTGAAGGGACATACTCTGGGGCCAACGTCCTGACTTTC. The chain recombines TRBV5-1 with TRBJ2-6, with a tentative D call TRBD1 (6 bases). Trimming left V 4 bases short and J 0 bases short, with 14 bases between. The V gene's germline CDR1 is SGHRS and CDR2 YFSETQ. The CDR3 totals 17 residues.

This clonotype was seen a handful of times. The rearrangement uses TRBV15 and TRBJ2-3, with TRBD1 matching over 12 bases. Trimming at V came to 1 base and at J to 5 bases, leaving 7 bases not matched to a gene. The CDR3 is 17 amino acids. Germline lookup yields CDR1 LNHNV and CDR2 YYDKDF (reference sequence). The CDR3 DNA follows: TGTGCCACCAGCAGAGGTCCGGGACAGGGGGCGCAAGATACGCAGTATTTT. The encoded protein is CATSRGPGQGAQDTQYF.